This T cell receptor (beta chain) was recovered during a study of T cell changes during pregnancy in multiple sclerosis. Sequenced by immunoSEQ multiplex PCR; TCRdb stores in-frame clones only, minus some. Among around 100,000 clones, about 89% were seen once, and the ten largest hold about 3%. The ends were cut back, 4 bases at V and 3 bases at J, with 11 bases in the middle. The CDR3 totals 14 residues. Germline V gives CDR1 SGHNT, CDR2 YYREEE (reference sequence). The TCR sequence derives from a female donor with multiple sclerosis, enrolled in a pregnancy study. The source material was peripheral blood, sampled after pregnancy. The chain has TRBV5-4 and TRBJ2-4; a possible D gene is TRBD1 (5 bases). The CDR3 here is CASSGAADKNIQYF. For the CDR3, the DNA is TGTGCCAGCAGCGGGGCCGCGGACAAAAACATTCAGTACTTC.